This T cell receptor beta chain was captured by sequencing in a study of blood T cell repertoires in COVID-19. At the level of the study: The study drew acute and convalescent COVID-19 samples from the United States, Italy and Spain. Nucleic acid was either cDNA or gDNA, and it came from T cells, B-cell-depleted T cells, or PBMCs.

In this sample, this clone turned up once. Trimming removed 0 bases at V and 4 bases at J, with 9 bases between. The germline gives CDR1 KGHSH, CDR2 LQKENI. The CDR3 is 15 residues long. Authors' data handling: By means of reference gene primer amplification, nucleated cell counts were estimated. TCRdb's table, derived via immunoSEQ multiplex PCR, lists solely in-frame clones and lacks some. V, J and clone size were drawn from that table, and D and trimming were deduced from the DNA. The data hold about 33,000 clones, with 90% to 95% observed a single time. The V call is TRBV18, the J call TRBJ1-4; D unclear. The specimen sequenced was peripheral blood. This receptor was identified in a human donor in a cohort sampled during active COVID-19. The CDR3 is CASSPPQAFNEKLFF. CDR3 nucleotides: TGTGCCAGCTCACCACCCCAGGCGTTTAATGAAAAACTGTTTTTT. Full variable domain (rest looked up from reference TRBV18 and TRBJ1-4): NAGVMQNPRHLVRRRGQEARLRCSPMKGHSHVYWYRQLPEEGLKFMVYLQKENIIDESGMPKERFSAEFPKEGPSILRIQQVVRGDSAAYFCASSPPQAFNEKLFFGSGTQLSVL.